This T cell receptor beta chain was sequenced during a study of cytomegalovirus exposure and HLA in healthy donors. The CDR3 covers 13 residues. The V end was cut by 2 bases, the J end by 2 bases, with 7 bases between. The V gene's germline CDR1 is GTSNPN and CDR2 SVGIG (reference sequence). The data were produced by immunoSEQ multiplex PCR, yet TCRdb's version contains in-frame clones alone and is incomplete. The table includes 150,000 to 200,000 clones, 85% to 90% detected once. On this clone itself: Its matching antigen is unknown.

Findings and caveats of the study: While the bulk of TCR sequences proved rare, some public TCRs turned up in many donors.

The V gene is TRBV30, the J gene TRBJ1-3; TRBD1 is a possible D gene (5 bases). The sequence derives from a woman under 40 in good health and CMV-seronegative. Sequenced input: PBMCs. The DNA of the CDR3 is TGTGCCTGGAGTCTAGGGGCTGGAAACACCATATATTTT. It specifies CAWSLGAGNTIYF.